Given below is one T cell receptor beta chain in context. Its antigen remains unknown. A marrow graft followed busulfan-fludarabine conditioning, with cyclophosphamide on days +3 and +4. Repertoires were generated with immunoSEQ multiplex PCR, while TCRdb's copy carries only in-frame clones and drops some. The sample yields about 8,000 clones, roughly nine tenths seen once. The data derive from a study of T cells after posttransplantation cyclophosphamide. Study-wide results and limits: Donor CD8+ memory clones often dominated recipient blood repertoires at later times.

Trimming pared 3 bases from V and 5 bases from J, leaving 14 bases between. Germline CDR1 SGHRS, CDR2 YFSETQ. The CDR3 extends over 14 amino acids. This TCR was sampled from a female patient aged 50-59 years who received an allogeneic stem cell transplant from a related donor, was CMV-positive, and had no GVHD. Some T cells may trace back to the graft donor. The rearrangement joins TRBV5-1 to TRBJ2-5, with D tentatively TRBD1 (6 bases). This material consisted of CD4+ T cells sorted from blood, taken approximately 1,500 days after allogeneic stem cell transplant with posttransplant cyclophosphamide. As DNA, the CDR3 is TGCGCCAGCAGCTACTCCGGGACAAGGGAGACCCAGTACTTC. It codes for CASSYSGTRETQYF.